This T cell receptor (beta chain) was obtained from a study of blood T cell repertoires in COVID-19. Study in general: Acute and convalescent COVID-19 samples came from the United States, Italy and Spain. T cells, B-cell-depleted T cells, or PBMCs supplied cDNA or gDNA.

Germline V gene lookup returns CDR1 MGHRA and CDR2 YSYEKL. The CDR3 totals 14 residues. V was shortened by 3 bases and J by 7 bases, with 16 bases between the two germline ends. Methods used by the authors: Reference gene primer amplification in the assay estimated nucleated cell counts. Measured with immunoSEQ multiplex PCR; TCRdb has only the in-frame clones, and not every one. Clonal size and the V and J genes are those of that table, whereas D and trimming came from the DNA. The data contain 200,000 to 250,000 clones, roughly four fifths of them seen just once; the ten biggest clones take up around 2%.

The clonotype comes from a man aged 30 to 39 who had recovered from COVID-19. The specimen sequenced was peripheral blood. V is TRBV4-1 and J is TRBJ2-7; perhaps TRBD2 as D (6 bases). The CDR3 nucleotides are TGCGCCAGCAGCCAGGCAACGGGGGATTGGGAGCAGTACTTC. Amino acids: CASSQATGDWEQYF.